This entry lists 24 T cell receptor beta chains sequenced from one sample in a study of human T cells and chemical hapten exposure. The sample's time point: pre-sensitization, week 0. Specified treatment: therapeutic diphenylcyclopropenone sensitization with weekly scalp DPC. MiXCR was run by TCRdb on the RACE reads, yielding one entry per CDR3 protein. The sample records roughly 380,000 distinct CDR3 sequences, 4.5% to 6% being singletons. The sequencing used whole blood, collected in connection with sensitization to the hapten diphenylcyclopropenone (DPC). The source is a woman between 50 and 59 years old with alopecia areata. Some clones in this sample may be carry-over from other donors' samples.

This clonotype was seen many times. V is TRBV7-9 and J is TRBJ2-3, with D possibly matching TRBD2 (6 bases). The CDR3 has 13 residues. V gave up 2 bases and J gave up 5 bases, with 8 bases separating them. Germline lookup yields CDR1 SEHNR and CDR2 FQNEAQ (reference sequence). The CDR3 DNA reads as TGTGCCAGCAGCTTAACTAGCCTAGATACGCAGTATTTT. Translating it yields CASSLTSLDTQYF.

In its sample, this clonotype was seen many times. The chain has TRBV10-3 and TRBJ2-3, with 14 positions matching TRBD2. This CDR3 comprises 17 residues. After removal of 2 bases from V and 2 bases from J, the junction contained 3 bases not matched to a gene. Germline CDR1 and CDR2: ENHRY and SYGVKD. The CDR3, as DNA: TGTGCCATCAGTGAGGGGACTAGCGGGGGTTACACAGATACGCAGTATTTT. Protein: CAISEGTSGGYTDTQYF.

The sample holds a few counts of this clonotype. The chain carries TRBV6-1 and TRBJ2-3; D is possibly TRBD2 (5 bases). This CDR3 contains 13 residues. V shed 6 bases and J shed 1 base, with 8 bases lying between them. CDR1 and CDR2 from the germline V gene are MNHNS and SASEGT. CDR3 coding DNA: TGTGCCAGCAGAGTTAGCGGCACAGATACGCAGTATTTT. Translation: CASRVSGTDTQYF.

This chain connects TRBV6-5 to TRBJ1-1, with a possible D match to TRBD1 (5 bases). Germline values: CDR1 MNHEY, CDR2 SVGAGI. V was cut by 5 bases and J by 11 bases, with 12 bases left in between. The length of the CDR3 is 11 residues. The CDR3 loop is CASSDRLNAFF. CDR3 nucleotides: TGTGCCAGCAGTGACAGACTTAATGCTTTCTTT.

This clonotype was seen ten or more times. CDR3 nucleotide sequence: TGCGCCAGCAGCTTGAGTCTGGGGGGTCTGGAGACCCAGTACTTC. This encodes CASSLSLGGLETQYF. This chain uses TRBV5-1 with TRBJ2-5, with D possibly being TRBD2 (6 bases). The CDR3 is 15 amino acids. Germline CDR1 reads SGHRS; CDR2 reads YFSETQ. Trimming pared 1 base from V and 5 bases from J, leaving 15 bases between.

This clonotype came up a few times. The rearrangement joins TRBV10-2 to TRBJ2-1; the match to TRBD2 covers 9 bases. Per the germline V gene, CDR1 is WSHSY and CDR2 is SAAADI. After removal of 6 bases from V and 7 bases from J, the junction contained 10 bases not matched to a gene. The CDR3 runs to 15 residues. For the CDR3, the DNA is TGCGCCAGCAGGGCTATAGCGGGAGAATGGAATGAGCAGTTCTTC. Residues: CASRAIAGEWNEQFF.

The CDR3 DNA reads as TGTGCCAGCAGCCCCGAGAGAAACTATGGCTACACCTTC. Its protein is CASSPERNYGYTF. The V gene is TRBV6-2 or TRBV6-3, the J gene TRBJ1-2; no definite D call. Germline V CDR1 and CDR2: MNHEY, SVGEGT. CDR3 length: 13 residues. The germline V and J ends were trimmed by 6 bases and 2 bases, with 10 bases remaining between them.

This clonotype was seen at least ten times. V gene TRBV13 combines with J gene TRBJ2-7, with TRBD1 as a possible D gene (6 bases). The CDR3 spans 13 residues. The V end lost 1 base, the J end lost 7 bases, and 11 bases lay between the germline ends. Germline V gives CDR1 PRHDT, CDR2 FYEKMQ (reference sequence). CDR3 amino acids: CASSLVYREEQYF. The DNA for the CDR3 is TGTGCCAGCAGCTTAGTGTACAGGGAGGAGCAGTACTTC.

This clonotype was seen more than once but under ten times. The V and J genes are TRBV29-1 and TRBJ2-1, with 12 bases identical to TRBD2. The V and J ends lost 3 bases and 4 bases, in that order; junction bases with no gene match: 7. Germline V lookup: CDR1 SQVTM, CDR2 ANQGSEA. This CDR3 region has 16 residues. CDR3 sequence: CSVDDLGLAGYNEQFF. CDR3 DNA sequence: TGCAGCGTTGATGACCTAGGACTAGCGGGGTACAATGAGCAGTTCTTC.

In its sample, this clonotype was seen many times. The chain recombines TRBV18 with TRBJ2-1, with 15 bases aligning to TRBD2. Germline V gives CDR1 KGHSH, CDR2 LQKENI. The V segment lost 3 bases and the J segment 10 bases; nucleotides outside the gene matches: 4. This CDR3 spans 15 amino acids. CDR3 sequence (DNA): TGTGCCAGCTCACCGGGACTAGCGGGGGGATCCGAGCAGTTCTTC. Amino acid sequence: CASSPGLAGGSEQFF.

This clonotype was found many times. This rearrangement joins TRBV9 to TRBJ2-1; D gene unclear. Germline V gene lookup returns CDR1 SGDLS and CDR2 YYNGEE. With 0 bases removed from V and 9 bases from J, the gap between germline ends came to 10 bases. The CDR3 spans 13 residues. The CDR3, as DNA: TGTGCCAGCAGCGTAGTGTCGAGCCTTGAGCAGTTCTTC. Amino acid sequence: CASSVVSSLEQFF.

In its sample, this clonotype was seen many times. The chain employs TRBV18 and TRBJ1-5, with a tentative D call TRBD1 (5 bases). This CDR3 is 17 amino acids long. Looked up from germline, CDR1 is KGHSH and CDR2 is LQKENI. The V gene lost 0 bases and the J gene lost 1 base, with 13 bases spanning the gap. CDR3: CASSPPGRGGSNQPQHF. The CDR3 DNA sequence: TGTGCCAGCTCACCACCGGGGAGGGGAGGGAGCAATCAGCCCCAGCATTTT. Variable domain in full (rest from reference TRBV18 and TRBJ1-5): NAGVMQNPRHLVRRRGQEARLRCSPMKGHSHVYWYRQLPEEGLKFMVYLQKENIIDESGMPKERFSAEFPKEGPSILRIQQVVRGDSAAYFCASSPPGRGGSNQPQHFGDGTRLSIL.

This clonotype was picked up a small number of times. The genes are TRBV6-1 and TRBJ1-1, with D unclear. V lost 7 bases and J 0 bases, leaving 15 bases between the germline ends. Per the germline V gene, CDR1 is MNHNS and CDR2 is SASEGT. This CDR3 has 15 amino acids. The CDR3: CASITLGGMNTEAFF. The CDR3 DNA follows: TGTGCCAGCATCACCCTGGGCGGTATGAACACTGAAGCTTTCTTT.

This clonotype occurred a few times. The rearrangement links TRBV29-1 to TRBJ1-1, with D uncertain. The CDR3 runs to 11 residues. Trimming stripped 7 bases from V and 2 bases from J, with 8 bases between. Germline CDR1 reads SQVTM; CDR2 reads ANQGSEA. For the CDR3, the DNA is TGCAGCGCCGGCGAAAACACTGAAGCTTTCTTT. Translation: CSAGENTEAFF.

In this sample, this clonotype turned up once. CDR3 in amino acids: CASSLGNRQGWNQPQHF. The CDR3 bases are TGTGCCAGCAGCTTAGGCAATAGACAGGGGTGGAATCAGCCCCAGCATTTT. J is TRBJ1-5 and V is TRBV7-2; 8 bases match TRBD1. The CDR3 is 17 residues long. Germline V gene sequence: CDR1 SGHTA, CDR2 FQGNSA. V lost 1 base to trimming and J lost 4 bases; unmatched junction nucleotides: 9.

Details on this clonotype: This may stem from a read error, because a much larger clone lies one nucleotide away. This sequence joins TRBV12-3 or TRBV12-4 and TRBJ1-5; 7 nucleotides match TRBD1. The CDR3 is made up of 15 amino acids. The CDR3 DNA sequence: TGTGCCAGCACCCCTGAAGGGACAGCTAATCAGCCCCGGCATTTT. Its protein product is CASTPEGTANQPRHF.

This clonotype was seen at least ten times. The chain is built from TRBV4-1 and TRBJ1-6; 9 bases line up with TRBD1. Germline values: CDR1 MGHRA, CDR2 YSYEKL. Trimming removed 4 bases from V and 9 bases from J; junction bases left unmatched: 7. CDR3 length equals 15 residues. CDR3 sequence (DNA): TGCGCCAGCAGCCCGACTAGACAGGGGGGTTCACCCCTCCACTTT. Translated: CASSPTRQGGSPLHF.

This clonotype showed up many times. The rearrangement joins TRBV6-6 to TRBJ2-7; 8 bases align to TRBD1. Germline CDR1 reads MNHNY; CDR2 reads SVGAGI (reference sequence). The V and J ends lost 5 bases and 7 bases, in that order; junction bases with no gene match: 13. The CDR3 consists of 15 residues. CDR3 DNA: TGTGCCAGCAGTCCAACCTTCGGACAGGGTGGGGAGCAGTACTTC. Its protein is CASSPTFGQGGEQYF.

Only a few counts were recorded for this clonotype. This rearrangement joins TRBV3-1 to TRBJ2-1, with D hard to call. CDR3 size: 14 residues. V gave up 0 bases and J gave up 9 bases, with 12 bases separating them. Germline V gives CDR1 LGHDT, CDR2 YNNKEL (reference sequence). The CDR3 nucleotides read TGTGCCAGCAGCCAAGATGTTACGACCGGTGAGCAGTTCTTC. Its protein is CASSQDVTTGEQFF.

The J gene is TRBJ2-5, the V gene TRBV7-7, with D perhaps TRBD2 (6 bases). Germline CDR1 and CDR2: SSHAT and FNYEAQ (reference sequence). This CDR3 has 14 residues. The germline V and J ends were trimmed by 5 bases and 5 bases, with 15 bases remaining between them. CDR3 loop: CASSLPGLRETQYF. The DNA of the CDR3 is TGTGCCAGCAGCCTTCCGGGACTCAGGGAGACCCAGTACTTC.

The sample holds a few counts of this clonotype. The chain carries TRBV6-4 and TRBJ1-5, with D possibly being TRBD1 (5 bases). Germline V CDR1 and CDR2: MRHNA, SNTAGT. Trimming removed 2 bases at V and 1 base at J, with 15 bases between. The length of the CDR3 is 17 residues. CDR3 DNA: TGTGCCAGCAGTGACCCGAGGCGGGGGAGCAGCAATCAGCCCCAGCATTTT. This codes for CASSDPRRGSSNQPQHF.

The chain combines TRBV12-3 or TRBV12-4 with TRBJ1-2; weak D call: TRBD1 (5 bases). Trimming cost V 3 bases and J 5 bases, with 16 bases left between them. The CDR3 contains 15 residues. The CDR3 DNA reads TGTGCCAGCAGTTTTAAAAGGGGACCTATGTATGGCTACACCTTC. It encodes CASSFKRGPMYGYTF.

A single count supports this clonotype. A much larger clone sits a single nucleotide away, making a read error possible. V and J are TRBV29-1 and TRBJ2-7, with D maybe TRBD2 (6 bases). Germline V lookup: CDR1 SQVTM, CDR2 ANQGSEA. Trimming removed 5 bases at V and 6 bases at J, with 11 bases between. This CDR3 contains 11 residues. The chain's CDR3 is CSVLSEGEQYF. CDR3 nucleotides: TGCAGCGTTCTTTCGGAGGGCGAGCAGTACTTC.

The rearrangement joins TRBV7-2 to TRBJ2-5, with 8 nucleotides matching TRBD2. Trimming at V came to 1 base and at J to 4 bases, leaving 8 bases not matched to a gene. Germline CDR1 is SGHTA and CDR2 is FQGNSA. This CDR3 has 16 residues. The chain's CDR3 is CASSLVGRGGRETQYF. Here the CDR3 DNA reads TGTGCCAGCAGCTTAGTAGGTCGGGGGGGCCGAGAGACCCAGTACTTC.